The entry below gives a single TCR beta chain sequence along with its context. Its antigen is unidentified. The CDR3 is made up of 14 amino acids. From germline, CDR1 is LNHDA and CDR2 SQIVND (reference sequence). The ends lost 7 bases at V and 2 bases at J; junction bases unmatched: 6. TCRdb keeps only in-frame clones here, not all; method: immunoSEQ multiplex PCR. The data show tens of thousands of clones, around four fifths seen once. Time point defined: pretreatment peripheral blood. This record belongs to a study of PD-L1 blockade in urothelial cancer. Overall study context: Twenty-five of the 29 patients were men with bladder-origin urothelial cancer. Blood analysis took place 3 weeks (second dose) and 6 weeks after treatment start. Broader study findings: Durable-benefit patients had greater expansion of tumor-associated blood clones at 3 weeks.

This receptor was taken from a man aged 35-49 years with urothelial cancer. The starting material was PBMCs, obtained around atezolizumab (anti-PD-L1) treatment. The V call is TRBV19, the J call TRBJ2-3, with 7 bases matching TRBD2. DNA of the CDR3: TGTGCCAGTAAAGGGGAGGGCCCCACAGATACGCAGTATTTT. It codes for CASKGEGPTDTQYF.